These 16 T cell receptor beta chains originate from one sample sequenced in a study of T-cell memory formation after mild COVID-19. TCRdb reanalysed the 5' RACE reads using MiXCR and keeps one entry per CDR3 protein. The sample lists 200,000 to 250,000 distinct CDR3 sequences, 9.5% occurring once. Sequenced: PBMCs or a T cell subset sorted from them (not recorded which). The source is a man aged 18 to 29 who had mild COVID-19 (a few samples of this study predate the infection). Cell type and time point are not known.

The chain uses TRBV20-1 and TRBJ2-3; D gene uncertain. The CDR3 is 12 amino acids. The germline V and J ends were trimmed by 1 base and 3 bases, with 5 bases remaining between them. Germline V gene lookup returns CDR1 DFQATT and CDR2 SNEGSKA (reference sequence). In DNA form, the CDR3 reads TGCAGTGCTAGAGTGGGGACAGATACGCAGTATTTT. This sequence encodes CSARVGTDTQYF.

This clonotype was seen a few times. V is TRBV19 and J is TRBJ1-2; D unclear. Trimming removed 3 bases from V and 4 bases from J, with 9 bases in between. The CDR3 sequence is 13 residues long. Looked up from germline, CDR1 is LNHDA and CDR2 is SQIVND (reference sequence). For the CDR3, the DNA is TGTGCCAGTAGTATTCGGCGGAGCTATGGCTACACCTTC. Protein sequence: CASSIRRSYGYTF. The whole variable domain, remainder taken from reference TRBV19 and TRBJ1-2, is DGGITQSPKYLFRKEGQNVTLSCEQNLNHDAMYWYRQDPGQGLRLIYYSQIVNDFQKGDIAEGYSVSREKKESFPLTVTSAQKNPTAFYLCASSIRRSYGYTFGSGTRLTVV.

This clonotype was counted between two and nine times. The chain is built from TRBV15 and TRBJ2-1; 8 nucleotides agree with TRBD1. Trimming cost V 0 bases and J 9 bases; bases outside gene matches: 13. CDR3 length: 17 amino acids. From germline, CDR1 is LNHNV and CDR2 YYDKDF (reference sequence). The CDR3 reads CATSRDLADTDRGEQFF. CDR3 nucleotides: TGTGCCACCAGCAGAGATTTGGCGGACACCGACAGGGGTGAGCAGTTCTTC. Full variable domain (missing parts from reference TRBV15 and TRBJ2-1): DAMVIQNPRYQVTQFGKPVTLSCSQTLNHNVMYWYQQKSSQAPKLLFHYYDKDFNNEADTPDNFQSRRPNTSFCFLDIRSPGLGDTAMYLCATSRDLADTDRGEQFFGPGTRLTVL.

This clonotype was found many times. The J gene is TRBJ1-2, the V gene TRBV4-1, with D perhaps TRBD1 (5 bases). The V and J ends lost 3 bases and 11 bases respectively, with 22 bases between them. The CDR3 loop spans 15 amino acids. The germline CDR1 and CDR2 sequences are MGHRA and YSYEKL. The chain's CDR3 is CASSQALREGRRYTF. The CDR3 DNA sequence: TGCGCCAGCAGCCAGGCTCTCAGGGAGGGGAGGCGATACACCTTC.

This clonotype was counted at least ten times. The CDR3 bases are TGTGCCAGCAGCTTAGAGGCGGGGGTGTACAATGAGCAGTTCTTC. Translated, it gives CASSLEAGVYNEQFF. The chain employs TRBV7-2 and TRBJ2-1; 7 bases map to TRBD2. Germline assignment: CDR1 SGHTA and CDR2 FQGNSA. The CDR3 has 15 amino acids. V was pared by 1 base and J by 4 bases, with 4 bases of the junction left unmatched.

This clonotype was counted between two and nine times. The chain couples TRBV18 to TRBJ2-7; D possibly uses TRBD1 or TRBD2 (6 bases each). Trimming left V 1 base short and J 2 bases short, with 9 bases between. CDR3 length equals 14 residues. The germline V gene encodes CDR1 KGHSH and CDR2 LQKENI. CDR3 sequence (DNA): TGTGCCAGCTCACCACAGGGGGGTCCCTACGAGCAGTACTTC. It encodes CASSPQGGPYEQYF.

This clonotype appeared a few times. At one of its ends the junction is not consistent with the germline gene, which may arise from a read error. The chain carries TRBV12-5 and TRBJ1-2; D gene uncertain. CDR3 length: 13 residues. The germline V gene encodes CDR1 LGHNT and CDR2 FRNRAP. Here the CDR3 reads CASGSGRVYGFTF. The DNA for the CDR3 is TGTGCTAGTGGTTCCGGACGGGTCTATGGCTTCACCTTC.

In its sample, this clonotype was seen a few times. This rearrangement joins TRBV18 to TRBJ2-5; D possibly corresponds to TRBD2 (5 bases). This CDR3 spans 13 amino acids. CDR1 is KGHSH and CDR2 is LQKENI in the germline V gene. V gave up 2 bases and J gave up 4 bases, with 8 bases separating them. This CDR3 is CASSPSEGETQYF. CDR3 DNA sequence: TGTGCCAGCTCACCAAGTGAGGGAGAGACCCAGTACTTC.

A remark on this clonotype: A junction boundary mismatches the germline segment, possibly from a read error. The rearrangement uses TRBV4-2 and TRBJ2-5; TRBD2 matches 12 bases. Germline V gives CDR1 LGHNA, CDR2 YNFKEQ. The CDR3 sequence is 14 residues long. The CDR3 nucleotides read TGTGCCAGCAGCCAAGAGCGGACTAGCGGGGAGGTCGGATTC. Its protein is CASSQERTSGEVGF.

This clonotype was found a few times. The chain employs TRBV20-1 and TRBJ2-2; D gene uncertain. The V gene lost 8 bases and the J gene lost 1 base, with 11 bases spanning the gap. This CDR3 contains 13 residues. Germline CDR1 is DFQATT and CDR2 is SNEGSKA (reference sequence). CDR3 residues: CSLFLRNTGELFF. CDR3 nucleotide sequence: TGCAGTCTTTTCCTAAGGAACACCGGGGAGCTGTTTTTT.

This clonotype was seen a handful of times. The chain links TRBV11-2 to TRBJ2-1, with TRBD2 matching 7 bases. Trimming removed 2 bases from V and 4 bases from J; junction bases left unmatched: 8. This CDR3 has 16 amino acids. From germline, CDR1 is SGHAT and CDR2 FQNNGV. The CDR3 region has the DNA TGTGCCAGCAGCTTACCCCCGGGACTAACATACAATGAGCAGTTCTTC. Protein product: CASSLPPGLTYNEQFF.

A few counts support this clonotype. The rearrangement joins TRBV20-1 to TRBJ2-7, with a tentative D call TRBD1 (6 bases). Germline-derived CDR1 and CDR2 are DFQATT and SNEGSKA (reference sequence). Trimming pared 5 bases from V and 2 bases from J, leaving 13 bases between. The CDR3 has 13 residues. The CDR3, as DNA: TGCAGTGCTTCTAGACAGGCAGCCTACGAGCAGTACTTC. It specifies CSASRQAAYEQYF.

This clonotype was found many times. The genes are TRBV24-1 and TRBJ2-5; tentatively, D is TRBD1 or TRBD2 (6 bases each). This CDR3 has 14 residues. Germline CDR1 is KGHDR and CDR2 is SFDVKD. The V and J ends lost 5 bases and 1 base respectively, with 10 bases between them. CDR3 sequence (DNA): TGTGCCACCAGTGTCTCGGGGGCCCAAGAGACCCAGTACTTC. Its protein is CATSVSGAQETQYF.

The chain employs TRBV7-9 and TRBJ1-1; D is possibly TRBD1 (6 bases). This CDR3 is 13 amino acids long. V lost 5 bases and J 5 bases, leaving 12 bases between the germline ends. The germline gives CDR1 SEHNR, CDR2 FQNEAQ (reference sequence). The CDR3 spells CASSINRETEAFF. For the CDR3, the DNA is TGTGCCAGCAGCATAAACAGGGAAACTGAAGCTTTCTTT.

This clonotype was counted only a few times. This sequence joins TRBV5-1 and TRBJ1-1; D is uncertain. The CDR3 length is 13 residues. Germline CDR1 SGHRS, CDR2 YFSETQ. Deletions cut 2 bases from V and 2 bases from J, with 7 bases between. CDR3 region: CASSLNQNTEAFF. The CDR3 coding sequence is TGCGCCAGCAGCTTAAACCAAAACACTGAAGCTTTCTTT.

This clonotype was detected many times. The chain has TRBV4-1 and TRBJ2-5; weak D call: TRBD2 (6 bases). Looked up from germline, CDR1 is MGHRA and CDR2 is YSYEKL. Between the trimmed V and J ends, which lost 4 bases and 14 bases, there was a span of 17 bases. The CDR3 is 12 amino acids. CDR3 protein: CASSPPGGLQYF. CDR3 sequence (DNA): TGCGCCAGCAGCCCCCCCGGGGGACTTCAATACTTC.